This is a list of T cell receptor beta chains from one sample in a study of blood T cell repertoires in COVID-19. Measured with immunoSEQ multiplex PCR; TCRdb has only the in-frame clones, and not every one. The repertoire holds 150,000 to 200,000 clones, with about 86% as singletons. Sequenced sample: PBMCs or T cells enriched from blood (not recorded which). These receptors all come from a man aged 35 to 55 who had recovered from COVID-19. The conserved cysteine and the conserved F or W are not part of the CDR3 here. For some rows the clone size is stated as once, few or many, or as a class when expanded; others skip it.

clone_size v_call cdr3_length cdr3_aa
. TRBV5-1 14 ASSIRDRGLSYGYT
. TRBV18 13 ASSSTGSGDQPQH
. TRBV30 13 AWSVPDRGYGEQF
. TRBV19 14 ASSIQGAATNEKLF
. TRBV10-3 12 AISDGGGRNIQY
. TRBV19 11 ASRGQGATEAF
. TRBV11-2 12 ASSLGPGNYGYT
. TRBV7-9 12 ASSTGTGSSPLH
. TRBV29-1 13 SASTGGSSYNEQF
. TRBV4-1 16 ASSQDINRPGAYYGYT
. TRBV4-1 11 ASSHPMRNEQY
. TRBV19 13 ASSISSTGGQPQH
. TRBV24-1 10 ATSDPVGGYT
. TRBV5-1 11 ASSLAVNTEAF
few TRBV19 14 ASSGQGAYYNYGYT
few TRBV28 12 ASRIQGVDQPQH
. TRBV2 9 ASSEAPLSY
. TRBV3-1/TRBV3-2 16 ASSQVQSRDKSSYEQY
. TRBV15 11 ATSRDSQYEAF
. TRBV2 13 AISGLAGQYNEQF
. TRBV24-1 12 ATSAGGANTEAF
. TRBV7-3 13 ASSRSGGSGGELF
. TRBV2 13 ASSEAGQGTGELF
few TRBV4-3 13 ASSQSPGLVYEQY
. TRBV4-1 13 ASSLDRGMNTEAF
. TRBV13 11 ASSLKRNYGYT
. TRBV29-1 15 SVQIGPMGQGGSEQY
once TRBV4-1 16 ASSQGPIRGGVADTQY
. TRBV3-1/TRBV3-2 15 ASSQEAQGAHSTEAF
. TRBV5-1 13 ASSLAQGFNEKLF
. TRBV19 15 ASSIDTGHNSNQPQH
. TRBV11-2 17 ASSSGEGTSGSGNSPLH
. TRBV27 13 ASSLGQGASYEQY
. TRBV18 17 ASSPVAGGNFFASDTQY
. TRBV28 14 ASSLLETSNTGELF
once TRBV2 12 ASSAGTGNTEAF
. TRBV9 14 ASSVLQGAYDYGYT
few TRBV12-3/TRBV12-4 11 ASSLNRDTEAF
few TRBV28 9 AGQTGLGYT
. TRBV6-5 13 ASSRDFATNEKLF
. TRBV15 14 ATSKTKVRGGTEAF